The T cell receptor beta chain under discussion was sequenced for a study of blood T cell repertoires in COVID-19. Study at large: Spain, Italy and the United States supplied samples that represented acute and convalescent COVID-19. From T cells, B-cell-depleted T cells, or PBMCs came the material, which was cDNA or gDNA.

The germline V gene encodes CDR1 MNHEY and CDR2 SVGEGT. V was clipped by 5 bases and J by 9 bases; unmatched bases: 11. The CDR3 consists of 15 residues. Authors' methods: Estimation of nucleated cell counts relied on the amplification of reference gene primers. Only in-frame clones appear in the TCRdb table, and some are missing; sequencing was by immunoSEQ multiplex PCR. V, J and clone size reflect that table, while D and trimming were determined from the DNA. The repertoire holds fewer than 200,000 clones, with 80% to 90% as singletons. Sequencing input: peripheral blood. V usage is TRBV6-2 or TRBV6-3 and J usage is TRBJ2-5, with TRBD2 identical over 11 bases. This sequence originates from an elderly woman with COVID-19, enrolled during active disease. The CDR3 DNA reads as TGTGCCAGCAGTCCGATAGCGGGGGGGCTTGAGGCCCAGTACTTC. Amino acids: CASSPIAGGLEAQYF.